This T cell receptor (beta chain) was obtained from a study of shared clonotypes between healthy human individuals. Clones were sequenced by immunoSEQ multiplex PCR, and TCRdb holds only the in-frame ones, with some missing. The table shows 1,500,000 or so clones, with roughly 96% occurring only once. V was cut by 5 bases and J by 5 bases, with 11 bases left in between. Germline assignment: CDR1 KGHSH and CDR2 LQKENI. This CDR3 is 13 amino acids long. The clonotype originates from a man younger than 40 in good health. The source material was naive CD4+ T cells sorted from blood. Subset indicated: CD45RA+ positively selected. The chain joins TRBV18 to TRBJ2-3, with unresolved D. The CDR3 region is CASSDASRDTQYF. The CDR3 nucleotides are TGTGCCAGCTCAGATGCCAGCCGAGATACGCAGTATTTT.